This entry lists 24 T cell receptor beta chains sequenced from one sample in a study of spatial heterogeneity in lung cancer. TCRdb analysed the 5' RACE reads with MiXCR anew, one entry per CDR3 protein. This sample has more than 35,000 distinct CDR3 sequences; more than 4.5% occur once, and the top ten carry about a quarter. The time point denotes: sample taken at primary tumor resection. This material consisted of PBMCs, taken at surgery. These receptor sequences come from a female donor with early-stage non-small cell lung cancer.

V is TRBV10-3 and J is TRBJ2-7; a weak D match, TRBD1 (6 bases). V was clipped by 4 bases and J by 4 bases, with 17 bases between them. The CDR3 runs to 15 residues. CDR1 ENHRY and CDR2 SYGVKD come from the germline V gene. The DNA for the CDR3 is TGTGCCATCAGTGCCCGGACGGCAGGGGAGTACGAGCAGTACTTC. Translated: CAISARTAGEYEQYF.

This clonotype showed up many times. The V call is TRBV5-4, the J call TRBJ2-2; the match to TRBD1 covers 10 bases. Looked up from germline, CDR1 is SGHNT and CDR2 is YYREEE (reference sequence). The CDR3 is 15 residues long. V shed 10 bases, J shed 4 bases, and the junction held 10 bases outside the gene matches. CDR3 sequence: CASKADRGITGELFF. CDR3 DNA: TGTGCCTCCAAAGCGGACAGGGGGATCACCGGGGAGCTGTTTTTT. Variable domain in full (rest from reference TRBV5-4 and TRBJ2-2): ETGVTQSPTHLIKTRGQQVTLRCSSQSGHNTVSWYQQALGQGPQFIFQYYREEENGRGNFPPRFSGLQFPNYSSELNVNALELDDSALYLCASKADRGITGELFFGEGSRLTVL.

In its sample, this clonotype was seen many times. The V call is TRBV2, the J call TRBJ1-1, with D possibly TRBD1 on 5 matching bases. The CDR3 is 15 amino acids. With 6 bases removed from V and 4 bases from J, the gap between germline ends came to 18 bases. Germline loops: CDR1 SNHLY, CDR2 FYNNEI. In nucleotides, the CDR3 is TGTGCCAGCAGGGGGCCCGGCCGGGTGGGCACTGAAGCTTTCTTT. This codes for CASRGPGRVGTEAFF.

The J gene is TRBJ2-4, the V gene TRBV3-1; D ambiguous. CDR3 length: 13 residues. The germline gives CDR1 LGHDT, CDR2 YNNKEL (reference sequence). Trimming took off 3 bases at V and 5 bases at J, with 8 bases between the two ends. The CDR3 region is CASSQLTENIQYF. DNA of the CDR3: TGTGCCAGCAGCCAGCTAACTGAAAACATTCAGTACTTC.

This clonotype was counted ten times or more. The J gene is TRBJ2-3, the V gene TRBV6-2 or TRBV6-3; 13 bases are shared with TRBD2. In germline, CDR1 is MNHEY, CDR2 SVGEGT. Losses at the gene ends were 6 bases for V and 3 bases for J; bases not matched to a gene: 6. The CDR3 has 16 residues. CDR3 sequence (DNA): TGTGCCAGCAGCCCCCTGACTAGCGGGGGGACAGATACGCAGTATTTT. Translating gives CASSPLTSGGTDTQYF.

This clonotype appeared many times. This chain joins TRBV10-3 and TRBJ1-5; no clear D. The germline gives CDR1 ENHRY, CDR2 SYGVKD. V was cut by 0 bases and J by 6 bases, with 12 bases left in between. There are 15 residues in the CDR3. The CDR3 coding sequence is TGTGCCATCAGTGAGTCTTCGGGAGCCGGTCAGCCCCAGCATTTT. This translates into CAISESSGAGQPQHF.

This clonotype was counted between two and nine times. This chain links TRBV12-3 or TRBV12-4 with TRBJ1-1; no reliable D call. The ends were cut back, 6 bases at V and 5 bases at J, with 16 bases in the middle. The CDR3 contains 14 residues. Written as DNA, the CDR3 is TGTGCCAGCAGCCCCGCTAGGGCGAGGACTGAAGCTTTCTTT. Protein: CASSPARARTEAFF.

In its sample, this clonotype was seen many times. The gene calls are TRBV5-8 and TRBJ2-5; weak D call: TRBD2 (5 bases). V lost 4 bases to trimming and J lost 0 bases, with 16 bases between them. From germline, CDR1 is SGHTS and CDR2 YDEGEE. The CDR3 totals 16 residues. CDR3 sequence: CASSPGRRRNQETQYF. The CDR3 nucleotides are TGTGCCAGCAGCCCCGGACGGAGGAGGAACCAAGAGACCCAGTACTTC.

V and J are TRBV29-1 and TRBJ2-4; D possibly corresponds to TRBD1 (6 bases). The CDR3 is 14 residues long. Germline CDR1 SQVTM, CDR2 ANQGSEA. The V end lost 7 bases, the J end lost 5 bases, and 18 bases lay between the germline ends. CDR3 protein: CSGRDRPGENIQYF. CDR3 nucleotide sequence: TGCAGCGGCAGGGACCGCCCAGGGGAAAACATTCAGTACTTC.

This clonotype was picked up many times. The chain recombines TRBV7-2 with TRBJ2-7; D not resolved. V was clipped by 6 bases and J by 2 bases, with 11 bases between them. Looked up from germline, CDR1 is SGHTA and CDR2 is FQGNSA. The CDR3 contains 13 residues. CDR3 sequence reads: CASSLPITYEQYF. The CDR3 DNA reads as TGTGCCAGCAGTTTACCGATTACCTACGAGCAGTACTTC.

The chain uses TRBV18 and TRBJ2-1; a possible D gene is TRBD1 (6 bases). Germline lookup yields CDR1 KGHSH and CDR2 LQKENI. Trimming removed 4 bases at V and 7 bases at J, with 11 bases between. This CDR3 spans 13 amino acids. The CDR3 coding sequence is TGTGCCAGCTCACTCGACAGGACTAATGAGCAGTTCTTC. Protein: CASSLDRTNEQFF.

A remark on this clonotype: This could be a read error, since a much larger clone is one nucleotide away. The chain combines TRBV7-9 with TRBJ1-4; D uncertain. Germline values: CDR1 SEHNR, CDR2 FQNEAQ (reference sequence). This CDR3 region has 12 residues. CDR3: CANSLEGEKLFF. CDR3 bases: TGTGCCAACAGCTTAGAAGGCGAAAAACTGTTTTTT.

At least ten counts were recorded for this clonotype. The chain is built from TRBV12-3 or TRBV12-4 and TRBJ2-3; weak D call: TRBD2 (6 bases). V lost 3 bases, J lost 2 bases, and 9 bases lay in between. The CDR3 is 14 residues long. CDR3 nucleotide sequence: TGTGCCAGCAGTTTCGGGGGAGCCACAGATACGCAGTATTTT. Translation: CASSFGGATDTQYF.

This clonotype showed up many times. The V gene is TRBV9, the J gene TRBJ1-4; TRBD1 might be the D (5 bases). The germline V gene encodes CDR1 SGDLS and CDR2 YYNGEE. The V and J ends lost 3 bases and 0 bases respectively, with 9 bases between them. The CDR3 contains 15 residues. Here the CDR3 reads CASSGNRTTNEKLFF. CDR3 nucleotides: TGTGCCAGCAGCGGGAACAGGACAACTAATGAAAAACTGTTTTTT.

This clonotype was seen only a few times. CDR3 in DNA: TGTGCCAGTAGTATAACTCTAACTGGAAATCAGCCCCAGCATTTT. Encoded protein: CASSITLTGNQPQHF. This chain connects TRBV19 to TRBJ1-5, with D hard to call. Germline V gene lookup returns CDR1 LNHDA and CDR2 SQIVND (reference sequence). V lost 2 bases to trimming and J lost 4 bases, with 12 bases between them. The CDR3 is 15 residues long.

This clonotype was seen many times. The chain joins TRBV24-1 to TRBJ2-5; tentatively, D is TRBD1 (6 bases). Per the germline V gene, CDR1 is KGHDR and CDR2 is SFDVKD. Trimming shortened V by 1 base and J by 2 bases, and 22 bases separated the two germline ends. CDR3 length: 19 amino acids. CDR3 in DNA: TGTGCCACCAGTGATTTCCGGGACACCCCACTCGTTTCACAAGAGACCCAGTACTTC. This translates into CATSDFRDTPLVSQETQYF.

This clonotype was found many times. The rearrangement uses TRBV6-1 and TRBJ2-2; 10 nucleotides match TRBD2. CDR3 size: 15 residues. V trimming: 8 bases; J trimming: 6 bases; junction bases outside the gene matches: 9. CDR1 is MNHNS, CDR2 SASEGT, per germline. The CDR3 loop is CASGQSGGGAGELFF. In nucleotides, the CDR3 is TGTGCCAGCGGTCAAAGCGGGGGGGGCGCCGGGGAGCTGTTTTTT.

This clonotype was counted ten times or more. Written as DNA, the CDR3 is TGTGCCAGCAGCCAAGTAGAAGGCAGGGGGGCCACTGAAGCTTTCTTT. This encodes CASSQVEGRGATEAFF. The chain joins TRBV3-1 to TRBJ1-1; 7 nucleotides agree with TRBD1. The CDR3 extends over 16 amino acids. Germline lookup yields CDR1 LGHDT and CDR2 YNNKEL (reference sequence). Trimming took 1 base from V and 4 from J; bases not matched to a gene: 9.

This clonotype occurred many times. V usage is TRBV7-9 and J usage is TRBJ1-1; no clear D gene. Trimming left V 3 bases short and J 4 bases short, with 12 bases between. Germline CDR1 and CDR2: SEHNR and FQNEAQ (reference sequence). The CDR3 is made up of 14 amino acids. CDR3 in DNA: TGTGCCAGCAGCTTCACCGGGTCCTCCACTGAAGCTTTCTTT. Its protein is CASSFTGSSTEAFF.

This clonotype was seen repeatedly, ten times or more. V usage is TRBV10-3 and J usage is TRBJ1-3; tentative D call: TRBD1 (5 bases). Germline V CDR1 and CDR2: ENHRY, SYGVKD. V was clipped by 3 bases and J by 8 bases, with 14 bases between them. This CDR3 contains 14 residues. The CDR3 bases are TGTGCCATCAGTGACCAGGGCCCGAGGGACACCATATATTTT. Translated: CAISDQGPRDTIYF.

This clonotype was seen ten or more times. The CDR3 sequence is CASIPGDMNTEAFF. CDR3 in DNA: TGTGCCAGCATCCCGGGGGACATGAACACTGAAGCTTTCTTT. The gene calls are TRBV2 and TRBJ1-1; possible D gene TRBD1, 6 bases. The CDR3 is made up of 14 amino acids. CDR1 is SNHLY, CDR2 FYNNEI, per germline. The V gene lost 7 bases and the J gene lost 0 bases, with 12 bases spanning the gap.

A few counts support this clonotype. This sequence may be a read error, since a much larger clone differs from it by one base. V is TRBV15 and J is TRBJ1-1; D is undetermined. This CDR3 contains 14 residues. Trimming cost V 1 base and J 5 bases, with 11 bases left between them. The V gene's germline CDR1 is LNHNV and CDR2 YYDKDF (reference sequence). The CDR3 region is CATSRGVVRTEAFF. The CDR3 nucleotides are TGTGCCACCAGCAGAGGAGTGGTACGGACTGAAGCTTTCTTT.

Judged by abundance, this clonotype is medium-sized. The chain links TRBV28 to TRBJ2-3; 12 bases fit TRBD1. Germline CDR1 and CDR2: MDHEN and SYDVKM. Unmatched junction bases numbered 6, after V lost 0 bases and J lost 5 bases. This CDR3 is built from 17 residues. CDR3 sequence: CASSLWGQGASVDTQYF. In nucleotides, the CDR3 is TGTGCCAGCAGTTTATGGGGACAGGGGGCATCTGTAGATACGCAGTATTTT.

The table lists this clonotype with a few counts. In DNA, the CDR3 is TGTGCCAGCAGCTTTTCAGGGGCAACTAATGAAAAACTGTTTTTT. Translation: CASSFSGATNEKLFF. J is TRBJ1-4 and V is TRBV5-4; possibly TRBD1 for D (6 bases). CDR1 is SGHNT, CDR2 YYREEE, per germline (reference sequence). CDR3 length: 15 amino acids. Trimming left V 2 bases short and J 0 bases short, with 8 bases between.